This section outlines one T cell receptor (beta chain) sequence together with its context. Its cognate antigen has yet to be identified. No much larger clonotype is one base removed from it; base qualities were not supplied. TCRbeta CDR3 regions were profiled with the immunoSEQ Assay using bias-controlled multiplex PCR amplification of genomic DNA. The source study handled its data this way. To quantify the absolute abundance of each unique TCRbeta CDR3 region, the sequences were collapsed and filtered. Differential abundance was tested with two models: a binomial (Fisher-equivalent) model and a beta-binomial model that adds time-dependent variance fitted from healthy donors. Clones with fewer than 5 combined templates were removed, and a clone was called differentially abundant if the clone's Benjamini-Hochberg FDR was below 0.01. The form v = (b*log(k)+a)^2 was used to model beta-binomial variance as a function of total template count across the two samples. TCRdb obtained this table from immuneACCESS and retained in-frame rearrangements with V and J assigned. These tables miss some clones; where compared with another copy, unresolved V genes account for less than half of the shortfall, and the remainder is unexplained. V and J calls and clone size follow that table, whereas D and trimming were derived from the DNA. A total of around 94,000 clones appear in this sample, 88% of them only once. The ten largest clones take up roughly 14% of the sample.

This sample was included in a study of identifying expanded T cells in peripheral blood (dated 2019 in TCRdb). Regarding the complete study: Technical replicates were generated by sequencing separate aliquots of the same genomic DNA pool, with four replicates compared pairwise. What the study reported, not specific to this receptor: The binomial model flagged around 1.2 differentially abundant clones between technical replicates but roughly 15 over around 2 weeks and 19 over about four weeks. Both the number of clones called differentially abundant and the false-positive rate were significantly reduced by the beta-binomial model across all healthy-donor time intervals. Variance in clone template counts between approximately two-week samples significantly increased with total template count across all healthy donors. The authors expected that biological variance in healthy repertoires might rise further over much longer intervals, such as months to years.

During the collection period, no immune events, such as infections, were documented for the healthy donors. Healthy-donor blood repertoires served as a training cohort to calibrate time-dependent variance in a beta-binomial model of T-cell clone differential abundance. There were roughly 10 healthy donors in the training cohort, of whom 3 were female and 7 were male. The donors were between roughly 29 and 70 years old, with an average age of roughly 41 years. Whole blood from each healthy donor was obtained from a commercial supplier and was collected at three time points roughly 14 days apart. For immunosequencing, genomic DNA was extracted from whole blood that had not been sorted. As encoded in the germline V gene, CDR1 is MNHNS while CDR2 is SASEGT. Spanning cysteine to phenylalanine, the CDR3 consists of 12 amino acids. The sequence is cut down to CDR3 DNA, 36 bases in frame from base 1. V and J lose 0 bases and 9 bases, and a span of 6 bases separates them.

The sequence was collected from a person aged 18 to 70 in good health. The specimen sequenced was blood. The chain couples TRBV6-1 to TRBJ2-1; there is no confident call for the D gene. The CDR3 here reads CASSEAWGEQFF. The nucleotide sequence reads TGTGCCAGCAGTGAAGCGTGGGGTGAGCAGTTCTTC.